This TCR beta chain derives from a study of T cell responses to AZD1222 COVID-19 vaccine. Measured with immunoSEQ multiplex PCR; TCRdb has only the in-frame clones, and not every one. The sample records about 120,000 clones, around 90% being singletons. Germline V gene lookup returns CDR1 MNHEY and CDR2 SMNVEV (reference sequence). Losses at the gene ends were 4 bases for V and 2 bases for J; bases not matched to a gene: 6. CDR3 length equals 16 residues. V gene TRBV27 combines with J gene TRBJ2-2, with 8 nucleotides matching TRBD1. The source was peripheral blood, collected 28 days after the second dose of the MenACWY control vaccine. This TCR was recovered from an adult who received the MenACWY meningococcal vaccine as a control. The CDR3 here is CASSYWDRTNTGELFF. Written as DNA, the CDR3 is TGTGCCAGCAGTTACTGGGACAGGACTAACACCGGGGAGCTGTTTTTT.